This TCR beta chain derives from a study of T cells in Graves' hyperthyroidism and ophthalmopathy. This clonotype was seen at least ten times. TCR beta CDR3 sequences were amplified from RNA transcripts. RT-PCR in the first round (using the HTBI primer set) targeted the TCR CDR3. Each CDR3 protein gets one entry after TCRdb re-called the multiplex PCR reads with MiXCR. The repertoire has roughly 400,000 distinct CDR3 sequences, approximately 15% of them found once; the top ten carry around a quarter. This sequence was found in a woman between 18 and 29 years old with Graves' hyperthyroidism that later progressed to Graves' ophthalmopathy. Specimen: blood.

DNA of the CDR3: TGCAGTGCTAGAACTACAGGGGGCTCCTACAATGAGCAGTTCTTC. Translation gives CSARTTGGSYNEQFF. The rearrangement uses TRBV20-1 and TRBJ2-1; 8 bases agree with TRBD1. There are 15 residues in the CDR3. J lost 0 bases, V lost 2 bases, and 3 bases had no gene match. The germline V gene has CDR1 DFQATT and CDR2 SNEGSKA (reference sequence).